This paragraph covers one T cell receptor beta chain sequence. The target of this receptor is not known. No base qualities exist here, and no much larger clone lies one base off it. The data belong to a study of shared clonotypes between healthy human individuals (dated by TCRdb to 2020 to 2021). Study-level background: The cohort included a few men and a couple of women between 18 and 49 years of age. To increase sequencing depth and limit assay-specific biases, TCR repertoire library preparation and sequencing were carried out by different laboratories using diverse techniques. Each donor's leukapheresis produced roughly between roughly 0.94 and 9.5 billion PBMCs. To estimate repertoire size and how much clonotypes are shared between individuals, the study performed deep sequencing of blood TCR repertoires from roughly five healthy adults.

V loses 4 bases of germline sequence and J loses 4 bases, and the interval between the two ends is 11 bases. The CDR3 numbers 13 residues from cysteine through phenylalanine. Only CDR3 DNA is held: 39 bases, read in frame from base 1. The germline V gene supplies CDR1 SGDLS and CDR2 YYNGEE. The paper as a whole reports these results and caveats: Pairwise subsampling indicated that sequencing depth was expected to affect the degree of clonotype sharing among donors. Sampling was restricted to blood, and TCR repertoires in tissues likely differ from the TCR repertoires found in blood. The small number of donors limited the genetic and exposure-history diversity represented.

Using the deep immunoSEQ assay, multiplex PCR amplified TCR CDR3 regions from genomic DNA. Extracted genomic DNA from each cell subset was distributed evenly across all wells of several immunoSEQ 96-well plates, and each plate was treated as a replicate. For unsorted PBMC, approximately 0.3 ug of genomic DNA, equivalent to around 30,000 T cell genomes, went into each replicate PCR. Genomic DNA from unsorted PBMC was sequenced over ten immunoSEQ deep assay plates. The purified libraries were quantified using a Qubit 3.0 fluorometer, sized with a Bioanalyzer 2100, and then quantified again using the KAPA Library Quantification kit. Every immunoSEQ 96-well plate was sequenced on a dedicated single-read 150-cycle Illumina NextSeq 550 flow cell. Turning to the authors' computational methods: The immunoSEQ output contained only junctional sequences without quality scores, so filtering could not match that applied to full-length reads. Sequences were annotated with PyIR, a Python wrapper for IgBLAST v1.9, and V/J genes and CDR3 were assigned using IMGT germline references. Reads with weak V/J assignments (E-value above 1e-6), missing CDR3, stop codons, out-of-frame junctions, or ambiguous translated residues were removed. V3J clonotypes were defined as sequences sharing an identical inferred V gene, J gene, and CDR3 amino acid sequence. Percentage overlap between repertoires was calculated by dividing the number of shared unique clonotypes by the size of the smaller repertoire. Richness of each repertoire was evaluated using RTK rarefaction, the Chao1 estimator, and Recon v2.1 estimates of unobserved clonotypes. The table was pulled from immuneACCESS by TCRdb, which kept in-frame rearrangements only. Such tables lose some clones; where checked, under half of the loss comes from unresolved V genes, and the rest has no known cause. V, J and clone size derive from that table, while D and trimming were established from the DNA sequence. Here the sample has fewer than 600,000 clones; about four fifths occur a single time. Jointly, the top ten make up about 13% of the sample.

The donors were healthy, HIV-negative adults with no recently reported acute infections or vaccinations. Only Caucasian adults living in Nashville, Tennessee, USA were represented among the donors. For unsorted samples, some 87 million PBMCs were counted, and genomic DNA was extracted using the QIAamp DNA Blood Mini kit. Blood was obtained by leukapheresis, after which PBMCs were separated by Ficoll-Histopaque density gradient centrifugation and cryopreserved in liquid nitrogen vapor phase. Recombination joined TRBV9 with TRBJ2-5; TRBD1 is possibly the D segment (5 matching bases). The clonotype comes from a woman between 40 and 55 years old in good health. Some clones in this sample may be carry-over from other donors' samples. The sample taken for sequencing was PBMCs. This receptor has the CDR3 CASSPGMAETQYF. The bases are TGTGCCAGCAGCCCAGGGATGGCAGAGACCCAGTACTTC.